One sample yielded the 8 T cell receptor beta chains listed below, sequenced in a study of blood T cell repertoires in COVID-19. TCRdb keeps only in-frame clones here, not all; method: immunoSEQ multiplex PCR. The sample carries 35,000 to 50,000 clones, approximately 93% recorded once. Source material: peripheral blood. The source is a man aged 50-59 years with active COVID-19.

The chain joins TRBV7-9 to TRBJ2-7, with 9 bases matching TRBD2. CDR3 length: 14 residues. V gave up 6 bases and J gave up 3 bases; unmatched junction bases: 6. Germline CDR1 SEHNR, CDR2 FQNEAQ (reference sequence). The DNA of the CDR3 is TGTGCCAGCAGTCCCGGGACTAGCCTCTACGAGCAGTACTTC. It translates to CASSPGTSLYEQYF. The complete variable domain, with remaining parts taken from reference TRBV7-9 and TRBJ2-7, reads DTGVSQNPRHKITKRGQNVTFRCDPISEHNRLYWYRQTLGQGPEFLTYFQNEAQLEKSRLLSDRFSAERPKGSFSTLEIQRTEQGDSAMYLCASSPGTSLYEQYFGPGTRLTVT.

This clone has just one count. V usage is TRBV7-3 and J usage is TRBJ1-2; TRBD1 is a possible D gene (6 bases). V dropped 1 base and J dropped 7 bases, with 19 bases sitting between them. Germline CDR1 reads SGHTA; CDR2 reads FQGTGA. The CDR3 totals 16 residues. CDR3 nucleotides: TGTGCCAGCAGCTTAATCGCTTCAGGGGTCTTTGGTGGCTACACCTTC. It translates to CASSLIASGVFGGYTF.

The gene calls are TRBV12-3 or TRBV12-4 and TRBJ1-5; 7 bases agree with TRBD1. V shed 6 bases, J shed 7 bases, and the junction held 6 bases outside the gene matches. This CDR3 is built from 13 residues. CDR3 loop: CASSLQGEQPQHF. For the CDR3, the DNA is TGTGCCAGCAGCCTGCAGGGGGAACAGCCCCAGCATTTT.

The chain recombines TRBV12-5 with TRBJ1-5; 8 nucleotides match TRBD1. CDR3 length: 17 residues. In germline, CDR1 is LGHNT, CDR2 FRNRAP. Trimming removed 0 bases from V and 5 bases from J; junction bases left unmatched: 9. CDR3 protein: CASGLVQGGSLYQPQHF. DNA of the CDR3: TGTGCTAGTGGTTTGGTACAGGGGGGTTCCCTATATCAGCCCCAGCATTTT.

This clone has only one observation. The CDR3 DNA sequence: TGTGCCAGCAGAGCACAGCCAACTCTTGAAAAACTGTTTTTT. This codes for CASRAQPTLEKLFF. The chain employs TRBV6-5 and TRBJ1-4, with D unresolved. The CDR3 length is 14 residues. Germline CDR1 and CDR2: MNHEY and SVGAGI. V gave up 6 bases and J gave up 7 bases, with 15 bases separating them.

The chain uses TRBV14 and TRBJ1-4; D is uncertain. Trimming pared 2 bases from V and 7 bases from J, leaving 23 bases between. Per the germline V gene, CDR1 is SGHDN and CDR2 is FVKESK. The CDR3 loop spans 18 amino acids. The CDR3 sequence: CASSQSRWKRGGAEKLFF. The DNA of the CDR3 is TGTGCCAGCAGCCAATCTCGTTGGAAGCGGGGAGGCGCTGAAAAACTGTTTTTT.

The J gene is TRBJ1-5, the V gene TRBV6-6, with 10 bases matching TRBD1. Germline CDR1 and CDR2: MNHNY and SVGAGI (reference sequence). This CDR3 has 14 amino acids. J lost 6 bases, V lost 5 bases, and 4 bases had no gene match. CDR3 DNA: TGTGCCAGCAGTGGACAGGGGGAGGCTCAGCCCCAGCATTTT. Protein: CASSGQGEAQPQHF.

The V call is TRBV7-9, the J call TRBJ1-5; D gene ambiguous. Germline CDR1 reads SEHNR; CDR2 reads FQNEAQ (reference sequence). The CDR3 loop spans 14 amino acids. Trimming removed 1 base from V and 3 bases from J, with 7 bases in between. Here the CDR3 DNA reads TGTGCCAGCAGCTTAGGAGGGTACAATCAGCCCCAGCATTTT. Translating it yields CASSLGGYNQPQHF.